This T cell receptor beta chain was obtained from a study of early T cells in non-severe SARS-CoV-2 infection. On the study more broadly: Chains were unpaired, as sequencing was done on bulk RNA from unsorted whole blood. Study-level findings and limits: Matching against VDJdb likely underestimated virus-specific expansions, favoring anti-spike CD8.

A remark on this clonotype: Its antigen is unknown.

CDR3 size: 14 residues. The ends were cut back, 0 bases at V and 1 base at J, with 6 bases in the middle. Germline lookup yields CDR1 LGHNA and CDR2 YNFKEQ. Unique molecular identifier tags were affixed to discrete cDNA molecules. MiXCR, run by TCRdb on the 5' RACE reads, gives a single entry per CDR3 protein. The sample records roughly 70,000 distinct CDR3 sequences, around 18% being singletons. The chain uses TRBV4-2 and TRBJ1-1; TRBD1 is a possible D gene (6 bases). This material consisted of whole blood, taken at baseline. The sequence was obtained from an adult who was a healthcare worker with PCR-confirmed SARS-CoV-2 infection or an uninfected control (not recorded which). This CDR3 reads CASSQETGNTEAFF. The DNA of the CDR3 is TGTGCCAGCAGCCAAGAGACAGGGAACACTGAAGCTTTCTTT.